This T cell receptor (beta chain) was captured in a study of cytomegalovirus exposure and HLA in healthy donors. Broader study findings: In an earlier analysis, in around 590 donors, most V segments appeared productive either ~90% or ~30% of the time. In a later analysis, TCR beta V- and J-gene trimming showed a link to a missense DCLRE1C variant. In a later analysis, productive TCRs from donors in an Asian-associated ancestry cluster reportedly carried fewer N-insertions than the cohort mean.

Vbeta (60) and Jbeta (13) primers were used in the PCR. Clones were sequenced by immunoSEQ multiplex PCR, and TCRdb holds only the in-frame ones, with some missing. The sample consists of over 65,000 clones, 79% of them appearing once. With respect to this clone: Its target is unknown.

From germline, CDR1 is MDHEN and CDR2 SYDVKM. This CDR3 is built from 17 residues. Losses at the gene ends were 4 bases for V and 0 bases for J; bases not matched to a gene: 4. Nominal health characterized the donors when sampled, though unrecorded immune exposures were likely. Sequenced material: PBMCs. V usage is TRBV28 and J usage is TRBJ2-6, with 9 bases aligning to TRBD1. The origin of this receptor is a woman between 35 and 50 years old in good health and CMV-seropositive. The CDR3, as DNA: TGTGCCAGCAGTTACCGGGACAGGGCCTCTGGGGCCAACGTCCTGACTTTC. It translates to CASSYRDRASGANVLTF.